These 11 T cell receptor beta chains came from one sample sequenced in a study of CD8 T cells in ankylosing spondylitis listed by TCRdb under 2017. Study-level results and caveats: Blood from ankylosing spondylitis patients appeared to be characterized by a TCR beta motif composed of about eight highly homologous amino acid variants.

Libraries came from 5' RACE. Sequencing was performed on an Illumina HiSeq 2500. The public reads were reprocessed in TCRdb via fastp at Q25 and MiXCR, keeping in-frame beta chains. Each entry merges the rows of one CDR3 protein and shows their most common DNA and genes. The sample table contains approximately 540,000 distinct CDR3 sequences; only one count was recorded for about an eighth of them. The top ten hold almost 7% of the sample. What these receptors recognize is not known. Sequencing used blood, either unsorted or a sorted T cell fraction (not recorded which). The receptors here all came from a male donor with ankylosing spondylitis.

The J gene is TRBJ1-2, the V gene TRBV24-1, with D perhaps matching TRBD1 (6 bases). Germline V gene data show CDR1 as KGHDR and CDR2 as SFDVKD. The CDR3 spans 13 residues. Trimming pared 5 bases from V and 6 bases from J, leaving 12 bases between. CDR3 nucleotides: TGTGCCACCAGTGCTCGGGGGCTCGATGGCTACACCTTC. As protein: CATSARGLDGYTF.

The genes are TRBV20-1 and TRBJ1-6, with 10 bases aligning to TRBD1. CDR1 DFQATT and CDR2 SNEGSKA come from the germline V gene (reference sequence). V trimming: 5 bases; J trimming: 10 bases; junction bases outside the gene matches: 11. CDR3 size: 15 residues. CDR3 nucleotides: TGCAGTGCTGAACCCCCCGGGACAGGGGAATCACCCCTCCACTTT. Translation: CSAEPPGTGESPLHF.

CDR3 region: CASSSGGAGHNEQFF. For the CDR3, the DNA is TGTGCCAGCAGCTCCGGCGGGGCGGGCCACAATGAGCAGTTCTTC. The chain couples TRBV11-2 to TRBJ2-1; a possible D gene is TRBD2 (6 bases). CDR1 and CDR2 from the germline V gene are SGHAT and FQNNGV. This CDR3 is built from 15 residues. Deletions cut 4 bases from V and 5 bases from J, with 15 bases between.

In this sample, this clonotype turned up a few times. The V gene is TRBV7-8, the J gene TRBJ2-1; 7 nucleotides agree with TRBD1. Germline CDR1 is SGHVS and CDR2 is FQNEAQ. There are 18 residues in the CDR3. V lost 0 bases, J lost 0 bases, and 8 bases stayed unmatched. This chain's CDR3 is CASSLAMAGGSSYNEQFF. CDR3 nucleotide sequence: TGTGCCAGCAGCTTAGCGATGGCAGGGGGTAGCTCCTACAATGAGCAGTTCTTC.

This clonotype has more than one count but fewer than ten. V is TRBV4-1 and J is TRBJ1-1; D unclear. Germline loops: CDR1 MGHRA, CDR2 YSYEKL. The CDR3 extends over 13 amino acids. V was cut by 0 bases and J by 3 bases, with 5 bases left in between. The CDR3 sequence: CASSQDEDTEAFF. In DNA, the CDR3 is TGCGCCAGCAGCCAAGATGAAGACACTGAAGCTTTCTTT.

This rearrangement joins TRBV6-1 to TRBJ1-2; 7 bases are a match to TRBD1. The germline V gene encodes CDR1 MNHNS and CDR2 SASEGT. Trimming cost V 5 bases and J 6 bases; bases outside gene matches: 6. This CDR3 comprises 13 residues. The CDR3 DNA follows: TGTGCCAGCAGTCCACAGGGGCTCGATGGCTACACCTTC. Translation gives CASSPQGLDGYTF.

This clonotype was detected a few times. The chain uses TRBV7-2 and TRBJ2-3; 11 bases are a match to TRBD2. The junction had 5 bases not matched to a gene; V was cut back by 2 bases and J by 4 bases. Germline V gene lookup returns CDR1 SGHTA and CDR2 FQGNSA. The CDR3 has 16 residues. The CDR3 sequence is CASSLIAGGPPDTQYF. CDR3 DNA sequence: TGTGCCAGCAGCTTAATAGCGGGAGGGCCCCCAGATACGCAGTATTTT.

The CDR3 nucleotides are TGTGCCAGCAGCTTATACCGAGCGGGCGGACAAGAGACCCAGTACTTC. As protein: CASSLYRAGGQETQYF. The chain combines TRBV7-9 with TRBJ2-5, with a tentative D call TRBD2 (6 bases). V was pared by 2 bases and J by 2 bases, with 15 bases between. The CDR3 covers 16 residues. Germline V gives CDR1 SEHNR, CDR2 FQNEAQ (reference sequence).

This rearrangement joins TRBV6-1 to TRBJ2-5; perhaps TRBD1 as D (5 bases). Germline CDR1 and CDR2: MNHNS and SASEGT. The V gene lost 10 bases and the J gene lost 5 bases, with 23 bases spanning the gap. The CDR3 has 15 residues. CDR3: CATPPSAGCHETQYF. In nucleotides, the CDR3 is TGTGCCACCCCCCCATCGGCAGGGTGTCATGAGACCCAGTACTTC.

In this sample, this clonotype turned up a few times. The chain carries TRBV27 and TRBJ1-5; D possibly corresponds to TRBD1 (6 bases). Germline-derived CDR1 and CDR2 are MNHEY and SMNVEV (reference sequence). V was pared by 8 bases and J by 5 bases, with 19 bases between. This CDR3 comprises 15 residues. CDR3 sequence reads: CASHPWGPGDQPQHF. The CDR3 region has the DNA TGTGCCAGCCACCCGTGGGGGCCCGGAGATCAGCCCCAGCATTTT.

This chain connects TRBV15 to TRBJ2-5; D might be TRBD2 (6 bases). The CDR3 sequence is 15 residues long. The V gene lost 4 bases and the J gene lost 2 bases, with 14 bases spanning the gap. Germline loops: CDR1 LNHNV, CDR2 YYDKDF (reference sequence). This CDR3 reads CATSTRIGGQETQYF. CDR3 nucleotides: TGTGCCACCAGCACCCGAATCGGGGGACAAGAGACCCAGTACTTC.